Each of the 15 T cell receptor beta chains below was sequenced from the same sample in a study of control samples from healthy donors and cancer patients. Repertoires were generated with immunoSEQ multiplex PCR, while TCRdb's copy carries only in-frame clones and drops some. Of some 74,000 clones detected, about 83% appear once; the ten largest clones hold approximately 14%. Sequences were obtained from blood. The receptor set was obtained from a man between 60 and 75 years old in good health.

V usage is TRBV30 and J usage is TRBJ2-7; unclear D gene. The CDR3 contains 14 residues. V was pared by 0 bases and J by 1 base, with 10 bases between. The germline V gene has CDR1 GTSNPN and CDR2 SVGIG (reference sequence). The CDR3 bases are TGTGCCTGGAGTGTTAGTAGCACTTCCTACGAGCAGTACTTC. Translation: CAWSVSSTSYEQYF.

The genes are TRBV27 and TRBJ1-1; a weak D match, TRBD1 (6 bases). Germline V gene sequence: CDR1 MNHEY, CDR2 SMNVEV (reference sequence). The CDR3 has 15 residues. V was trimmed by 10 bases and J by 4 bases, leaving 22 bases between them. This chain's CDR3 is CATYSAGGGSTEAFF. In DNA form, the CDR3 reads TGTGCCACCTACTCAGCCGGGGGCGGGAGCACTGAAGCTTTCTTT.

The chain employs TRBV6-2 or TRBV6-3 and TRBJ1-1; possibly TRBD1 for D (6 bases). Germline CDR1 reads MNHEY; CDR2 reads SVGEGT. The V and J ends lost 2 bases and 5 bases respectively, with 9 bases between them. This CDR3 is 13 amino acids long. This CDR3 reads CASSYQDRTEAFF. The CDR3 DNA is TGTGCCAGCAGTTACCAAGACAGGACTGAAGCTTTCTTT.

The CDR3 nucleotides read TGTGCCAGCAGTAGGGACGCGTATTTTGAGCAGTTCTTC. Its protein product is CASSRDAYFEQFF. The gene calls are TRBV6-5 and TRBJ2-1; D is possibly TRBD1 or TRBD2 (5 bases each). Germline V gives CDR1 MNHEY, CDR2 SVGAGI. CDR3 size: 13 residues. Trimming shortened V by 5 bases and J by 9 bases, and 14 bases separated the two germline ends.

Only a few counts were recorded for this clone. The chain couples TRBV20-1 to TRBJ2-7, with D maybe TRBD1 (5 bases). Trimming pared 3 bases from V and 6 bases from J, leaving 15 bases between. This CDR3 region has 13 residues. Germline CDR1 and CDR2: DFQATT and SNEGSKA (reference sequence). The CDR3 coding sequence is TGCAGTGCTAGTACCGGGCAGGGTGGCGAGCAGTACTTC. Amino acids: CSASTGQGGEQYF.

The CDR3 region has the DNA TGCGCCAGCAGCTACACCGGGACTGATACCTACGAGCAGTACTTC. Protein sequence: CASSYTGTDTYEQYF. The rearrangement uses TRBV5-1 and TRBJ2-7; weak D call: TRBD2 (6 bases). Trimming left V 3 bases short and J 2 bases short, with 15 bases between. The CDR3 length is 15 residues. In germline, CDR1 is SGHRS, CDR2 YFSETQ.

This clone was recorded only once. The rearrangement joins TRBV15 to TRBJ2-2; TRBD2 matches 15 bases. The germline CDR1 and CDR2 sequences are LNHNV and YYDKDF (reference sequence). With 0 bases clipped from V and 1 base from J, the junction kept 15 bases outside the gene matches. The CDR3 runs 23 residues. CDR3 sequence reads: CATSRDRTSGRARFIKNTGELFF. The CDR3 DNA is TGTGCCACCAGCAGAGATCGGACTAGCGGGAGGGCCCGATTCATAAAGAACACCGGGGAGCTGTTTTTT.

The V gene is TRBV7-3, the J gene TRBJ2-1, with D perhaps matching TRBD1 (5 bases). CDR3 length equals 15 residues. Germline CDR1 reads SGHTA; CDR2 reads FQGTGA. Trimming stripped 4 bases from V and 0 bases from J, with 10 bases between. The CDR3: CASSSTGSSYNEQFF. The CDR3 DNA reads as TGTGCCAGCAGCTCAACAGGAAGCTCCTACAATGAGCAGTTCTTC.

J is TRBJ2-1 and V is TRBV29-1; 7 positions agree with TRBD2. J gave up 5 bases and V 1 base, and 11 bases lay outside the gene matches. CDR1 is SQVTM and CDR2 is ANQGSEA in the germline V gene. CDR3 length equals 16 residues. The CDR3 nucleotides are TGCAGCGTTGAAGGGCGGGGGAGACGTATACACAATGAGCAGTTCTTC. The encoded protein is CSVEGRGRRIHNEQFF.

The chain joins TRBV5-1 to TRBJ2-3; TRBD1 aligns across 8 bases. With 3 bases clipped from V and 12 bases from J, the junction kept 15 bases outside the gene matches. CDR1 is SGHRS, CDR2 YFSETQ, per germline. CDR3 length: 15 amino acids. CDR3 nucleotide sequence: TGCGCCAGCAGCTCAGAAGATGGATTCGGACAGGGTCAGTATTTT. It specifies CASSSEDGFGQGQYF.

Written as DNA, the CDR3 is TGCGCCAGCAGCTGGACCCGTAGACTAGACACCGGGGAGCTGTTTTTT. Translating it yields CASSWTRRLDTGELFF. The chain carries TRBV5-1 and TRBJ2-2; possibly TRBD2 for D (6 bases). From germline, CDR1 is SGHRS and CDR2 YFSETQ. This CDR3 contains 16 residues. V lost 3 bases, J lost 3 bases, and 15 bases lay in between.

The chain recombines TRBV30 with TRBJ1-5; D ambiguous. Trimming removed 0 bases at V and 3 bases at J, with 3 bases between. CDR3 size: 12 residues. In germline, CDR1 is GTSNPN, CDR2 SVGIG (reference sequence). This chain's CDR3 is CAWSVANQPQHF. The CDR3 coding sequence is TGTGCCTGGAGTGTTGCCAATCAGCCCCAGCATTTT.

The rearrangement links TRBV5-8 to TRBJ1-1; D is unresolved. Trimming pared 2 bases from V and 3 bases from J, leaving 8 bases between. The CDR3 runs 13 residues. CDR1 SGHTS and CDR2 YDEGEE come from the germline V gene. The CDR3 here is CASSLASYTEAFF. The CDR3 DNA sequence: TGTGCCAGCAGCTTAGCCAGTTACACTGAAGCTTTCTTT. Full variable domain (outside the CDR3, taken from reference TRBV5-8 and TRBJ1-1): EAGVTQSPTHLIKTRGQQATLRCSPISGHTSVYWYQQALGLGLQFLLWYDEGEERNRGNFPPRFSGRQFPNYSSELNVNALELEDSALYLCASSLASYTEAFFGQGTRLTVV.

The DNA of the CDR3 is TGCGCCAGCAGCCAAATGACTAGCGGGAGACGGGAGACCCAGTACTTC. This gives the protein CASSQMTSGRRETQYF. The gene calls are TRBV4-3 and TRBJ2-5; 12 positions agree with TRBD2. CDR1 LGHNA and CDR2 YSLEER come from the germline V gene. The CDR3 consists of 16 residues. Trimming at V came to 2 bases and at J to 5 bases, leaving 6 bases not matched to a gene.

This clone was counted only a few times. CDR3 sequence reads: CASSLGPGKNTEAFF. The CDR3 DNA is TGTGCCAGCAGCTTAGGCCCAGGGAAGAACACTGAAGCTTTCTTT. The gene calls are TRBV11-2 and TRBJ1-1, with D tentatively TRBD1 (5 bases). Trimming shortened V by 1 base and J by 1 base, and 10 bases separated the two germline ends. Germline V gives CDR1 SGHAT, CDR2 FQNNGV. The CDR3 contains 15 residues.